This entry features one T cell receptor beta chain sequence. The antigen remains undetermined. Using immunoSEQ multiplex PCR, the repertoire was profiled, and TCRdb retains in-frame clones only, with some absent. The sample consists of 100,000 or so clones, 70% to 90% of them appearing once. These data come from a study of cytomegalovirus exposure and HLA in healthy donors. Study-level information: It was reported in a later analysis that the approximately 120 validation repertoires used the same platform as the 550 to 800 first-cohort repertoires.

V was shortened by 7 bases and J by 5 bases, with 14 bases between the two germline ends. The CDR3 is 13 residues long. Germline V gene sequence: CDR1 MDHEN, CDR2 SYDVKM. Points from the study as a whole: The study labeled more than 150 TCR beta chains cytomegalovirus-associated. Under in vitro conditions, three CMV-associated chains were confirmed as specific for CMV antigens.

The source of this sequence is a woman between 18 and 29 years old in good health and CMV-seropositive. The sequenced material came from PBMCs. The chain is built from TRBV28 and TRBJ2-5, with D tentatively TRBD1 (5 bases). The CDR3 nucleotides are TGTGCCAGCATTGCGCAGGGAAGGGAGACCCAGTACTTC. Protein: CASIAQGRETQYF.